Shown below are 4 T cell receptor beta chains from a single sample sequenced in a study of cytomegalovirus exposure and HLA in healthy donors. PCR primers comprised 60 Vbeta and 13 Jbeta primers. Some clones are missing from TCRdb's copy, which holds only in-frame ones; the method was immunoSEQ multiplex PCR. Of around 150,000 clones in the sample, approximately 80% are singletons; the top ten hold about 1.4%. The sequenced sample consisted of PBMCs. These receptors came from a woman aged 18-29 years in good health and CMV-seronegative.

The chain joins TRBV2 to TRBJ1-1; D is undetermined. This CDR3 contains 12 residues. In germline, CDR1 is SNHLY, CDR2 FYNNEI. V lost 5 bases and J 6 bases, leaving 10 bases between the germline ends. This CDR3 is CASSLGRAEAFF. The CDR3 bases are TGTGCCAGCAGTCTCGGGAGGGCTGAAGCTTTCTTT.

In this sample, this clone turned up a few times. The chain employs TRBV7-8 and TRBJ1-1; maybe TRBD1 (5 bases). Germline V gene data show CDR1 as SGHVS and CDR2 as FQNEAQ. Trimming removed 3 bases at V and 1 base at J, with 9 bases between. The CDR3 runs 14 residues. The DNA for the CDR3 is TGTGCCAGCAGCTTGGGACTCGGGAACACTGAAGCTTTCTTT. The encoded protein is CASSLGLGNTEAFF.

The chain couples TRBV19 to TRBJ1-2; 7 nucleotides match TRBD1. This CDR3 has 13 amino acids. The germline gives CDR1 LNHDA, CDR2 SQIVND (reference sequence). V lost 3 bases and J lost 7; bases outside the gene matches: 5. The DNA for the CDR3 is TGTGCCAGTAGTATTGACAGGGCAGGTGGCTACACCTTC. Translating it yields CASSIDRAGGYTF. The full variable domain, with the rest looked up from reference TRBV19 and TRBJ1-2, is DGGITQSPKYLFRKEGQNVTLSCEQNLNHDAMYWYRQDPGQGLRLIYYSQIVNDFQKGDIAEGYSVSREKKESFPLTVTSAQKNPTAFYLCASSIDRAGGYTFGSGTRLTVV.

The J gene is TRBJ1-6, the V gene TRBV6-1; possibly TRBD1 for D (5 bases). The germline gives CDR1 MNHNS, CDR2 SASEGT. Trimming left V 3 bases short and J 7 bases short, with 16 bases between. This CDR3 is 16 amino acids long. This chain's CDR3 is CASSEVAGKGNSPLHF. CDR3 coding DNA: TGTGCCAGCAGTGAGGTGGCAGGGAAGGGGAATTCACCCCTCCACTTT.